This record covers a single T cell receptor beta chain. What it binds is not known. Clones were read by immunoSEQ multiplex PCR, and TCRdb kept only the in-frame ones, dropping some. The table has tens of thousands of clones, roughly 91% seen once. The CDR3 is made up of 19 amino acids. Germline assignment: CDR1 SGHRS and CDR2 YFSETQ. The V end was cut by 0 bases, the J end by 1 base, with 17 bases between. This entry belongs to a study of graft-versus-host responses after intestinal transplantation. Study information: Every transplant recipient was induced with anti-thymocyte globulin, then maintained on tacrolimus and steroids for around 3 years. Study observations and caveats: Detection of GvH clones occurred in recipient marrow, and some had their first appearance in ileum or blood.

The sequence derives from a human donor who received an intestinal transplant. The sample in question was unstimulated CD4+ T cells sorted from spleen or lymph node cells, obtained before intestinal transplant. The V gene is TRBV5-1, the J gene TRBJ2-6; the D gene is possibly TRBD1 (5 bases). DNA of the CDR3: TGCGCCAGCAGCTTGGATTTAGCCAGGGTAACGTCTGGGGCCAACGTCCTGACTTTC. Translation: CASSLDLARVTSGANVLTF.